Listed here are 32 T cell receptor beta chains from one sample, sequenced in a study of PD-1 blockade in mismatch repair-deficient tumors. Here immunoSEQ multiplex PCR was the method, and the copy in TCRdb shows in-frame clones only, minus some. Seen here are under 95,000 clones, about 85% observed once, and the top ten hold just over 2.5%. Specimen: peripheral blood, collected 12 weeks after starting pembrolizumab. The source of these receptors is an adult with mismatch repair-deficient cancer.

This chain uses TRBV18 with TRBJ2-7; 7 bases line up with TRBD1. Looked up from germline, CDR1 is KGHSH and CDR2 is LQKENI. The CDR3 extends over 14 amino acids. V shed 5 bases, J shed 3 bases, and the junction held 7 bases outside the gene matches. The CDR3, as DNA: TGTGCCAGCTCATCGGCAGGGGGAGACTACGAGCAGTACTTC. Protein: CASSSAGGDYEQYF.

The CDR3: CASSLVWGANVLTF. CDR3 in DNA: TGTGCCAGCAGCTTAGTTTGGGGGGCCAACGTCCTGACTTTC. The chain joins TRBV7-9 to TRBJ2-6; D gene uncertain. The CDR3 covers 14 residues. From germline, CDR1 is SEHNR and CDR2 FQNEAQ (reference sequence). V lost 1 base and J 4 bases, leaving 5 bases between the germline ends.

This chain connects TRBV5-1 to TRBJ1-3, with D tentatively TRBD1 (6 bases). The V gene's germline CDR1 is SGHRS and CDR2 YFSETQ. CDR3 length: 15 residues. Trimming removed 4 bases from V and 0 bases from J, with 11 bases in between. The CDR3 sequence is CASSNTGLSGNTIYF. The CDR3 DNA sequence: TGCGCCAGCAGCAACACAGGGCTCTCTGGAAACACCATATATTTT.

The chain links TRBV28 to TRBJ1-5; no firm D call. The CDR3 is made up of 15 amino acids. Germline CDR1 reads MDHEN; CDR2 reads SYDVKM. V was pared by 6 bases and J by 4 bases, with 16 bases between. The CDR3 region is CASRVTLGGNQPQHF. The CDR3 coding sequence is TGTGCCAGCAGGGTTACTTTAGGAGGGAATCAGCCCCAGCATTTT.

This clone was seen once. The chain has TRBV11-2 and TRBJ2-2; maybe TRBD2 (5 bases). This CDR3 region has 15 residues. Trimming shortened V by 0 bases and J by 2 bases, and 7 bases separated the two germline ends. CDR1 and CDR2 (germline): SGHAT, FQNNGV. This CDR3 reads CASSLEGANTGELFF. DNA for the CDR3: TGTGCCAGCAGCTTAGAGGGAGCCAACACCGGGGAGCTGTTTTTT.

The chain couples TRBV27 to TRBJ2-7, with a possible D match to TRBD2 (6 bases). CDR3 length: 14 amino acids. V lost 2 bases and J 3 bases, leaving 11 bases between the germline ends. Germline CDR1 MNHEY, CDR2 SMNVEV (reference sequence). The CDR3 loop is CASSLVRDHYEQYF. Here the CDR3 DNA reads TGTGCCAGCAGTTTAGTGCGGGACCACTACGAGCAGTACTTC.

The chain is built from TRBV7-6 and TRBJ2-7; the D is unclear. CDR1 is SGHVS and CDR2 is FNYEAQ in the germline V gene. The ends were cut back, 2 bases at V and 3 bases at J, with 8 bases in the middle. This CDR3 has 13 amino acids. CDR3 amino acids: CASSLQQNYEQYF. The CDR3 bases are TGTGCCAGCAGCTTACAACAGAACTACGAGCAGTACTTC.

This chain links TRBV7-6 with TRBJ2-3, with TRBD1 matching 9 bases. The germline V gene encodes CDR1 SGHVS and CDR2 FNYEAQ. J was trimmed by 1 base and V by 5 bases; bases with no gene match: 1. The CDR3 is made up of 14 amino acids. The CDR3 nucleotides read TGTGCCAGCAGCCGGGACAGGGGCACAGATACGCAGTATTTT. It yields the protein CASSRDRGTDTQYF.

The gene calls are TRBV9 and TRBJ2-3; D remains unclear. The V gene lost 6 bases and the J gene lost 2 bases, with 13 bases spanning the gap. The CDR3 length is 14 residues. Germline lookup yields CDR1 SGDLS and CDR2 YYNGEE. Here the CDR3 DNA reads TGTGCCAGCAACGGGCGGCTCTTCACAGATACGCAGTATTTT. It translates to CASNGRLFTDTQYF.

This sequence joins TRBV11-3 and TRBJ2-1, with 8 bases lining up with TRBD2. V shed 5 bases, J shed 7 bases, and the junction held 13 bases outside the gene matches. The CDR3 consists of 16 residues. Germline CDR1 reads SGHNT; CDR2 reads YENEEA. The CDR3 loop is CASSKPTSERSNEQFF. In DNA, the CDR3 is TGTGCCAGCAGCAAGCCGACTAGCGAGAGGTCGAATGAGCAGTTCTTC.

This chain uses TRBV9 with TRBJ2-1, with 8 nucleotides matching TRBD2. This CDR3 contains 15 residues. Unmatched junction bases numbered 5, after V lost 0 bases and J lost 6 bases. CDR1 and CDR2 (germline): SGDLS, YYNGEE. The chain's CDR3 is CASSVGAGVGNEQFF. DNA of the CDR3: TGTGCCAGCAGCGTAGGAGCGGGAGTAGGCAATGAGCAGTTCTTC.

The rearrangement links TRBV7-8 to TRBJ2-1; 13 bases agree with TRBD2. The CDR3 totals 15 residues. V gave up 5 bases and J gave up 7 bases; unmatched junction bases: 5. The germline V gene has CDR1 SGHVS and CDR2 FQNEAQ. In DNA, the CDR3 is TGTGCCAGCAGCCGGACTAGCGGGAGTGAAAATGAGCAGTTCTTC. Translation gives CASSRTSGSENEQFF.

The chain carries TRBV19 and TRBJ2-1; D is unclear. Trimming removed 3 bases at V and 3 bases at J, with 9 bases between. The CDR3 consists of 14 residues. Germline loops: CDR1 LNHDA, CDR2 SQIVND (reference sequence). The DNA for the CDR3 is TGTGCCAGTAGTATGGAAGACATCTACAATGAGCAGTTCTTC. Translation: CASSMEDIYNEQFF.

The DNA for the CDR3 is TGTGCCAGCAGCTCGGGGTCCTACAATGAGCAGTTCTTC. Amino acids: CASSSGSYNEQFF. The chain links TRBV7-2 to TRBJ2-1; weak D call: TRBD2 (5 bases). The CDR3 consists of 13 residues. Germline lookup yields CDR1 SGHTA and CDR2 FQGNSA. The V end was cut by 4 bases, the J end by 1 base, with 5 bases between.

V and J are TRBV5-1 and TRBJ2-7; 13 bases fit TRBD2. This CDR3 region has 17 residues. Germline assignment: CDR1 SGHRS and CDR2 YFSETQ. V shed 3 bases and J 6 bases; nucleotides not matched to a gene: 12. CDR3 sequence (DNA): TGCGCCAGCAGCTCTAAAAAGGGACTAGCGGGGCCCCTCGAGCAGTACTTC. Translation gives CASSSKKGLAGPLEQYF.

This rearrangement joins TRBV4-3 to TRBJ2-7, with a possible D match to TRBD2 (6 bases). Germline-derived CDR1 and CDR2 are LGHNA and YSLEER. CDR3 length: 16 amino acids. V lost 0 bases and J 5 bases, leaving 17 bases between the germline ends. CDR3 region: CASSQDQTGDGNEQYF. CDR3 nucleotides: TGCGCCAGCAGCCAAGATCAGACGGGAGATGGGAACGAGCAGTACTTC.

In this sample, this clone turned up once. The CDR3 nucleotides read TGTGCCAGCAGTAAACAGATGGAGCAGTACTTC. Its translation is CASSKQMEQYF. This chain uses TRBV5-4 with TRBJ2-7; D ambiguous. The ends were cut back, 5 bases at V and 7 bases at J, with 10 bases in the middle. Germline CDR1 SGHNT, CDR2 YYREEE (reference sequence). The CDR3 runs 11 residues.

This clone was observed a few times. The J gene is TRBJ1-2, the V gene TRBV6-1, with TRBD1 matching over 8 bases. The J segment lost 7 bases and the V segment lost 3 bases, leaving 13 bases of the junction unmatched. Germline loops: CDR1 MNHNS, CDR2 SASEGT. The CDR3 length is 16 residues. The CDR3 nucleotides are TGTGCCAGCAGTGATGAAGATAGGACAGGGCGATTTGGCTACACCTTC. It translates to CASSDEDRTGRFGYTF.

This clone was detected a few times. V is TRBV7-8 and J is TRBJ2-5; no definite D call. The CDR3 covers 12 residues. V was trimmed by 1 base and J by 5 bases, leaving 5 bases between them. CDR1 SGHVS and CDR2 FQNEAQ come from the germline V gene. The CDR3 is CASSLVAETQYF. The CDR3 DNA reads TGTGCCAGCAGCTTAGTTGCGGAGACCCAGTACTTC. Together with reference TRBV7-8 and TRBJ2-5, the CDR3 gives the full variable domain: GAGVSQSPRYKVAKRGQDVALRCDPISGHVSLFWYQQALGQGPEFLTYFQNEAQLDKSGLPSDRFFAERPEGSVSTLKIQRTQQEDSAVYLCASSLVAETQYFGPGTRLLVL.

The chain is built from TRBV5-4 and TRBJ2-7, with TRBD1 identical over 7 bases. The germline CDR1 and CDR2 sequences are SGHNT and YYREEE (reference sequence). CDR3 length equals 14 residues. J was trimmed by 3 bases and V by 4 bases; bases with no gene match: 7. CDR3 region: CASSPGQSGYEQYF. The CDR3 DNA reads TGTGCCAGCAGCCCGGGACAGAGCGGCTACGAGCAGTACTTC.

The V gene is TRBV6-5, the J gene TRBJ2-1; no reliable D call. Germline V gene sequence: CDR1 MNHEY, CDR2 SVGAGI. Trimming cost V 3 bases and J 3 bases, with 12 bases left between them. The length of the CDR3 is 15 residues. The CDR3 bases are TGTGCCAGCAGTTATGACTCAGGAAGCTACAATGAGCAGTTCTTC. This codes for CASSYDSGSYNEQFF.

The chain joins TRBV27 to TRBJ2-3; D perhaps matches TRBD2 (7 bases). The V gene lost 5 bases and the J gene lost 3 bases, with 30 bases spanning the gap. Germline V lookup: CDR1 MNHEY, CDR2 SMNVEV (reference sequence). There are 20 residues in the CDR3. CDR3: CASSTWTRGGLPSRTDTQYF. The CDR3 nucleotides are TGTGCCAGCAGTACGTGGACTAGGGGGGGTTTACCCTCTAGGACAGATACGCAGTATTTT.

The chain joins TRBV4-3 to TRBJ2-1; D remains unclear. V lost 0 bases and J lost 4, with 7 bases in between. The CDR3 sequence is 14 residues long. Germline V gene lookup returns CDR1 LGHNA and CDR2 YSLEER. For the CDR3, the DNA is TGCGCCAGCAGCCAAGATACTGGATACAATGAGCAGTTCTTC. Protein: CASSQDTGYNEQFF.

The chain couples TRBV5-1 to TRBJ2-1; a possible D gene is TRBD2 (6 bases). The germline CDR1 and CDR2 sequences are SGHRS and YFSETQ. V lost 7 bases and J lost 0, with 11 bases in between. There are 14 residues in the CDR3. The CDR3 spells CASGLADSYNEQFF. The CDR3 bases are TGCGCCAGCGGATTAGCGGACTCCTACAATGAGCAGTTCTTC.

This chain uses TRBV6-6 with TRBJ2-7; tentative D call: TRBD2 (6 bases). Between the trimmed V and J ends, which lost 6 bases and 4 bases, there was a span of 16 bases. The germline gives CDR1 MNHNY, CDR2 SVGAGI (reference sequence). This CDR3 has 14 amino acids. The CDR3 sequence: CASRTEGLRYEQYF. The CDR3 DNA sequence: TGTGCCAGCAGGACGGAGGGGTTGAGGTACGAGCAGTACTTC.

This chain joins TRBV6-1 and TRBJ2-3; 9 nucleotides agree with TRBD2. V was pared by 0 bases and J by 1 base, with 5 bases of the junction left unmatched. Germline loops: CDR1 MNHNS, CDR2 SASEGT. The CDR3 contains 17 residues. In nucleotides, the CDR3 is TGTGCCAGCAGTGAAGCGGCGGCTAGCGGGGGCACAGATACGCAGTATTTT. It encodes CASSEAAASGGTDTQYF.

This clone has at least ten counts. J is TRBJ1-1 and V is TRBV13; D is possibly TRBD1 (5 bases). The germline V gene has CDR1 PRHDT and CDR2 FYEKMQ (reference sequence). The V and J ends lost 5 bases and 0 bases respectively, with 16 bases between them. This CDR3 region has 16 residues. As DNA, the CDR3 is TGTGCCAGCAGCCAACAGGAATGGCACGTGAACACTGAAGCTTTCTTT. It yields the protein CASSQQEWHVNTEAFF.

The chain has TRBV6-1 and TRBJ1-1, with 10 bases fitting TRBD1. The junction had 5 bases not matched to a gene; V was cut back by 1 base and J by 3 bases. This CDR3 has 16 amino acids. The germline CDR1 and CDR2 sequences are MNHNS and SASEGT. As DNA, the CDR3 is TGTGCCAGCAGTGAAGTTTTCGGGACAGGGGACACTGAAGCTTTCTTT. Protein: CASSEVFGTGDTEAFF.

The rearrangement uses TRBV9 and TRBJ1-3, with D perhaps matching TRBD1 (6 bases). The CDR3 loop spans 14 amino acids. The V gene lost 4 bases and the J gene lost 1 base, with 9 bases spanning the gap. Germline V CDR1 and CDR2: SGDLS, YYNGEE. CDR3 DNA sequence: TGTGCCAGCAGCTCACAGGGTTCTGGAAACACCATATATTTT. Protein product: CASSSQGSGNTIYF.

The chain uses TRBV7-3 and TRBJ2-3; D gene unclear. CDR1 is SGHTA and CDR2 is FQGTGA in the germline V gene. The V end was cut by 3 bases, the J end by 2 bases, with 6 bases between. The CDR3 extends over 13 amino acids. CDR3 bases: TGTGCCAGCAGCTTTACAGACACAGATACGCAGTATTTT. Amino acids: CASSFTDTDTQYF.

The V and J genes are TRBV9 and TRBJ1-1; no definite D call. CDR3 length equals 14 residues. Germline V gene lookup returns CDR1 SGDLS and CDR2 YYNGEE. V was trimmed by 4 bases and J by 4 bases, leaving 14 bases between them. In DNA, the CDR3 is TGTGCCAGCAGCCATAGCGGTGGTGGCACTGAAGCTTTCTTT. Protein product: CASSHSGGGTEAFF.

CDR3 loop: CASSFGHRNTIYF. The CDR3 DNA sequence: TGTGCCAGCAGTTTTGGGCACAGAAACACCATATATTTT. The rearrangement links TRBV28 to TRBJ1-3, with no clear D. Germline CDR1 reads MDHEN; CDR2 reads SYDVKM. CDR3 length: 13 residues. Trimming stripped 3 bases from V and 5 bases from J, with 8 bases between.